This is a list of T cell receptor beta chains from one sample in a study of blood T cells in healthy people across ages. TCRdb analysed the 5' RACE reads with MiXCR anew, one entry per CDR3 protein. The profile shows 1.5 million or so distinct CDR3 sequences, less than 45% of them singletons. Sample: blood. The receptors derive from a woman between 18 and 29 years old in good health. CDR3s include the opening cysteine and the closing phenylalanine or tryptophan. The D gene is left open where the match is weak. For some rows the clone size is stated as once, few or many, or as a class when expanded; others skip it.

>few|NA|TRBJ1-4|TRBV7-9
CASSSTPTNEKLFF
TGTGCCAGCAGCTCCACACCAACTAATGAAAAACTGTTTTTT
>few|NA|TRBJ2-7|TRBV20-1
CSASRDIPYEQYF
TGCAGTGCTAGCCGGGACATCCCCTACGAGCAGTACTTC
>few|NA|TRBJ1-6|TRBV9
CASSGLESGNSPLHF
TGTGCCAGCAGCGGTCTCGAAAGCGGGAATTCACCCCTCCACTTT
>few|TRBD2|TRBJ2-3|TRBV29-1
CSGGLAGGSDTQYF
TGCAGCGGTGGACTAGCGGGGGGGTCAGATACGCAGTATTTT
>few|NA|TRBJ1-2|TRBV4-1
CASSQDAGLNYGYTF
TGCGCCAGCAGCCAAGATGCGGGGTTGAACTATGGCTACACCTTC
>NA|TRBD2|TRBJ2-1|TRBV9
CASSLRLAGIGEQFF
TGTGCCAGCAGCCTTCGACTAGCGGGAATTGGTGAGCAGTTCTTC
>NA|TRBD2|TRBJ2-1|TRBV20-1
CSARVAGWETSGRDNEQFF
TGCAGTGCTAGAGTAGCAGGGTGGGAGACTAGCGGGAGAGACAATGAGCAGTTCTTC
>few|NA|TRBJ2-5|TRBV7-9
CASTQVREETQYF
TGTGCCAGCACCCAAGTAAGGGAGGAGACCCAGTACTTC
>many|TRBD2|TRBJ2-3|TRBV2
CASSEQTSGADTQYF
TGTGCCAGCAGTGAACAGACTAGCGGGGCAGATACGCAGTATTTT
>few|NA|TRBJ1-1|TRBV7-3
CASSFWTRTEAFF
TGTGCCAGCAGCTTCTGGACAAGGACTGAAGCTTTCTTT
>NA|TRBD1|TRBJ1-5|TRBV28
CASSLSGQGSNQPQHF
TGTGCCAGCAGTTTATCGGGACAGGGCAGCAATCAGCCCCAGCATTTT
>NA|NA|TRBJ2-3|TRBV20-1
CSAPGVGSDTQYF
TGCAGTGCACCCGGGGTGGGCTCAGATACGCAGTATTTT
>NA|NA|TRBJ2-7|TRBV7-9
CASTPTLNEQYF
TGTGCCAGCACCCCGACATTGAATGAGCAGTACTTC
>few|NA|TRBJ2-4|TRBV12-3/TRBV12-4
CASSLWGAAKNIQYF
TGTGCCAGCAGTTTATGGGGGGCGGCCAAAAACATTCAGTACTTC
>NA|TRBD1|TRBJ2-3|TRBV12-5
CASARGTGADTQYF
TGTGCTAGTGCCCGTGGGACAGGGGCAGATACGCAGTATTTT
>NA|NA|TRBJ1-5|TRBV4-1
CASSQGAYSNQPQHF
TGCGCCAGCAGCCAAGGCGCATATAGCAATCAGCCCCAGCATTTT
>NA|NA|TRBJ2-5|TRBV7-2
CASSLAVQGEQYF
TGTGCCAGCAGCTTAGCGGTTCAAGGGGAGCAGTACTTC
>NA|NA|TRBJ2-7|TRBV20-1
CSARDHTSYEQYF
TGCAGTGCTAGAGACCACACCTCCTACGAGCAGTACTTC
>NA|TRBD1|TRBJ1-1|TRBV7-9
CASSPGQGFTEAFF
TGTGCCAGCAGCCCGGGACAGGGGTTCACTGAAGCTTTCTTT
>few|NA|TRBJ1-1|TRBV10-3
CAISEGSLNTEAFF
TGTGCCATCAGTGAGGGCAGCCTGAACACTGAAGCTTTCTTT
>NA|NA|TRBJ2-7|TRBV3-1
CASSPTPGQTTFSPYEQYF
TGTGCCAGCAGCCCCACACCGGGACAAACGACATTCAGCCCCTACGAGCAGTACTTC
>NA|TRBD2|TRBJ2-5|TRBV11-2
CASSQGFGGVETQYF
TGTGCCAGCAGCCAGGGTTTCGGGGGGGTTGAGACCCAGTACTTC
>NA|NA|TRBJ1-1|TRBV27
CASRRVGGRNTEAFF
TGTGCCAGCAGACGAGTTGGGGGGAGGAACACTGAAGCTTTCTTT
>NA|TRBD1|TRBJ1-2|TRBV20-1
CSDTTGEYTF
TGCAGTGATACGACAGGGGAATACACCTTC
>many|NA|TRBJ2-3|TRBV20-1
CSAQESGTSTDTQYF
TGCAGTGCCCAAGAGAGCGGAACTAGCACAGATACGCAGTATTTT
>NA|NA|TRBJ2-3|TRBV25-1
CASSESRVGDTQYF
TGTGCCAGCAGTGAATCCCGGGTGGGTGATACGCAGTATTTT
>NA|NA|TRBJ2-7|TRBV7-9
CASSFRGQGDYEQYF
TGTGCCAGCAGCTTCCGGGGTCAGGGAGACTACGAGCAGTACTTC
>NA|NA|TRBJ2-5|TRBV3-1
CASSQVGGPRYF
TGTGCCAGCAGCCAAGTCGGCGGGCCGCGGTACTTC
>NA|NA|TRBJ1-1|TRBV10-3
CAINEGVMNTEAFF
TGTGCCATCAACGAAGGGGTCATGAACACTGAAGCTTTCTTT
>NA|TRBD2|TRBJ2-3|TRBV12-3/TRBV12-4
CASQRAGVDTQYF
TGTGCCAGCCAACGAGCGGGGGTAGATACGCAGTATTTT
>NA|TRBD2|TRBJ2-5|TRBV6-2/TRBV6-3
CASTPPQRAGVETQYF
TGTGCCAGCACCCCACCTCAGCGGGCGGGGGTGGAGACCCAGTACTTC
>NA|NA|TRBJ1-1|TRBV6-5
CASSDSFNTEAFF
TGTGCCAGCAGTGACAGTTTTAACACTGAAGCTTTCTTT